This TCR delta chain was profiled in a study of human gamma delta and Vdelta1 T cells. Study observations and caveats: Delta One T cells were reportedly polyclonal and broadly cytotoxic against acute myeloid leukemia.

TCRdb fed the PCR reads into CATT to redo clone calling. This table holds about 6,400 delta-chain clones, around 41% found once. CDR3 length: 24 residues. The V end was cut by 5 bases, the J end by 0 bases, with 40 bases between. Germline CDR1 reads TSWWSYY; CDR2 reads QGS. This clone is categorized as large (0.1 to 1%). Its target is not known. V usage is TRDV1 and J usage is TRDJ1, with D possibly TRDD3 on 6 matching bases. The sequenced sample was Vdelta1 gamma-delta T cells from blood grown in culture (DOT cells). This TCR was sampled from a human donor in good health. The CDR3 sequence: CALGSPRTRAGGTDRPLYTDKLIF. The CDR3 bases are TGTGCTCTTGGGTCCCCGCGTACTAGGGCGGGGGGGACAGACCGACCCTTATACACCGATAAACTCATCTTT.